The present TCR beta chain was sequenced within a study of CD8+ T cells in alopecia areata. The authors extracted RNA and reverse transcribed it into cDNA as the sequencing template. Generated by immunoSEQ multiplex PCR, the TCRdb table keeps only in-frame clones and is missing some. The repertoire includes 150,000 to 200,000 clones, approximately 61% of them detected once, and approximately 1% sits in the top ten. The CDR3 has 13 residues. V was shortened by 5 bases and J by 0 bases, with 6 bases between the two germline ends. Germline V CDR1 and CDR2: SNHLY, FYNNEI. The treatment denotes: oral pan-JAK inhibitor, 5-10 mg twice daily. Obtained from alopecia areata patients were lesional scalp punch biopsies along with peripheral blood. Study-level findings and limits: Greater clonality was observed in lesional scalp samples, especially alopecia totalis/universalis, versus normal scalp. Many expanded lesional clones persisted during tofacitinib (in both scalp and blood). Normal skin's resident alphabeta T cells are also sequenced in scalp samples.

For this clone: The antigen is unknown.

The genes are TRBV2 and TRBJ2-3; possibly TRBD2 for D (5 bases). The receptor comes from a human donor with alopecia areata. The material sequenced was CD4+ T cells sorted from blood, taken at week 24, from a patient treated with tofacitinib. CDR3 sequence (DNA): TGTGCCAGCAGTCGGGGTAGCACAGATACGCAGTATTTT. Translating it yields CASSRGSTDTQYF.